Presented here are 17 T cell receptor beta chains from one specimen sequenced in a study of T-cell reconstitution after alpha-beta-depleted transplantation in children. This sample's TCRbeta library carried unique molecular identifier barcodes. TCRdb used MiXCR to reprocess the PCR reads, holding one entry per CDR3 protein. The repertoire holds fewer than 400,000 distinct CDR3 sequences, approximately 23% seen once, with roughly 11% in the top ten. The sequences come from PBMCs, mostly from graft donor cells, collected 180 days after TCRalphabeta/CD19-depleted stem cell transplant. The receptors here all came from a male patient under 18 who had a stem cell transplant for acute lymphoblastic leukemia, so the T cells may come from the graft donor.

The chain uses TRBV7-9 and TRBJ1-3; tentative D call: TRBD1 (5 bases). V was cut by 5 bases and J by 1 base, with 12 bases left in between. This CDR3 has 15 amino acids. Germline V gene data show CDR1 as SEHNR and CDR2 as FQNEAQ (reference sequence). CDR3 sequence: CASSGGRGSGNTIYF. Here the CDR3 DNA reads TGTGCCAGCAGCGGCGGGAGGGGTTCTGGAAACACCATATATTTT.

To note about this clonotype: Germline is not matched at one junction end, which may reflect a read error. J is TRBJ1-2 and V is TRBV5-1; D uncertain. Germline V CDR1 and CDR2: SGHRS, YFSETQ. The CDR3 covers 16 residues. CDR3 bases: TGCGCCAGCAGCCCGACCTCACCCGGACTTTCCTATGGCGACACCTTC. Translation: CASSPTSPGLSYGDTF. The full variable domain, in which reference TRBV5-1 and TRBJ1-2 provide the parts outside the CDR3, is KAGVTQTPRYLIKTRGQQVTLSCSPISGHRSVSWYQQTPGQGLQFLFEYFSETQRNKGNFPGRFSGRQFSNSRSEMNVSTLELGDSALYLCASSPTSPGLSYGDTFGSGTRLTVV.

Only a few counts were recorded for this clonotype. The V gene is TRBV7-9, the J gene TRBJ1-1, with 9 nucleotides matching TRBD1. The CDR3 extends over 13 amino acids. Trimming at V came to 5 bases and at J to 6 bases, leaving 4 bases not matched to a gene. Germline values: CDR1 SEHNR, CDR2 FQNEAQ (reference sequence). Here the CDR3 DNA reads TGTGCCAGCAGCCTCAGGGACAGGGCTGAAGCTTTCTTT. Amino acid sequence: CASSLRDRAEAFF.

This chain links TRBV10-3 with TRBJ2-3, with 10 bases that match TRBD2. Trimming at V came to 6 bases and at J to 2 bases, leaving 5 bases not matched to a gene. In germline, CDR1 is ENHRY, CDR2 SYGVKD. The CDR3 covers 15 residues. Written as DNA, the CDR3 is TGTGCCATCAGGAGACTAGCGGGCGTCACAGATACGCAGTATTTT. It yields the protein CAIRRLAGVTDTQYF.

This clonotype was counted a few times. The genes are TRBV4-1 and TRBJ2-7, with TRBD2 as a possible D gene (6 bases). The ends were cut back, 1 base at V and 9 bases at J, with 13 bases in the middle. The CDR3 length is 13 residues. Per the germline V gene, CDR1 is MGHRA and CDR2 is YSYEKL. CDR3 DNA sequence: TGCGCCAGCAGCCAAGTTCTACTAGCTGCGCAGTACTTC. Translation: CASSQVLLAAQYF.

This clonotype has just a few counts. This rearrangement joins TRBV3-1 to TRBJ1-1, with D possibly being TRBD1 (5 bases). From germline, CDR1 is LGHDT and CDR2 YNNKEL (reference sequence). The V end lost 5 bases, the J end lost 0 bases, and 7 bases lay between the germline ends. The CDR3 runs to 13 residues. The CDR3 nucleotides read TGTGCCAGCAGCACGACAGTGAACACTGAAGCTTTCTTT. It codes for CASSTTVNTEAFF.

Worth noting for this clonotype: One end of the junction fails to match germline, which may point to a read error. This chain uses TRBV27 with TRBJ2-7, with 9 bases fitting TRBD2. The CDR3 loop spans 14 amino acids. CDR1 and CDR2 (germline): MNHEY, SMNVEV (reference sequence). The CDR3 DNA follows: TGTGCCAGCGCCTATAGCGGGAGCTCCCACGAGCAGTACTTC. It yields the protein CASAYSGSSHEQYF.

The V gene is TRBV27, the J gene TRBJ2-3; D gene uncertain. The CDR3 has 15 amino acids. Germline loops: CDR1 MNHEY, CDR2 SMNVEV (reference sequence). V lost 3 bases, J lost 6 bases, and 16 bases lay in between. In DNA, the CDR3 is TGTGCCAGCAGTTTCCTAGTATCTACAACGGATACGCAGTATTTT. Encoded protein: CASSFLVSTTDTQYF.

This clonotype was counted only a few times. The genes are TRBV20-1 and TRBJ1-4; D remains unclear. V lost 0 bases and J lost 0, with 5 bases in between. The germline V gene has CDR1 DFQATT and CDR2 SNEGSKA (reference sequence). The CDR3 length is 14 residues. The CDR3, as DNA: TGCAGTGCTAGAGACAGTGCAACTAATGAAAAACTGTTTTTT. It encodes CSARDSATNEKLFF.

This clonotype was observed a few times. The chain carries TRBV6-1 and TRBJ1-3; TRBD1 matches at 8 bases. V trimming: 6 bases; J trimming: 0 bases; junction bases outside the gene matches: 4. Germline loops: CDR1 MNHNS, CDR2 SASEGT. There are 15 residues in the CDR3. CDR3 protein: CASRTDRGSGNTIYF. In DNA, the CDR3 is TGTGCCAGCAGAACAGACAGGGGCTCTGGAAACACCATATATTTT.

The rearrangement uses TRBV27 and TRBJ1-1, with a tentative D call TRBD1 (6 bases). With 1 base removed from V and 4 bases from J, the gap between germline ends came to 10 bases. The CDR3 contains 14 residues. Germline loops: CDR1 MNHEY, CDR2 SMNVEV (reference sequence). CDR3 coding DNA: TGTGCCAGCAGTTTATTACAGGGAAGCACTGAAGCTTTCTTT. It yields the protein CASSLLQGSTEAFF.

J is TRBJ1-4 and V is TRBV4-1, with D possibly matching TRBD1 (6 bases). V lost 7 bases, J lost 5 bases, and 17 bases lay in between. There are 15 residues in the CDR3. The germline gives CDR1 MGHRA, CDR2 YSYEKL. The CDR3 is CASKGGALRNEKLFF. In DNA form, the CDR3 reads TGCGCCAGCAAAGGGGGGGCACTCCGGAATGAAAAACTGTTTTTT.

In its sample, this clonotype was seen a few times. The rearrangement uses TRBV5-1 and TRBJ2-1; TRBD2 agrees at 10 bases. CDR1 SGHRS and CDR2 YFSETQ come from the germline V gene. The CDR3 loop spans 15 amino acids. The ends lost 7 bases at V and 2 bases at J; junction bases unmatched: 6. The CDR3 is CASFGLADAYNEQFF. The CDR3 coding sequence is TGCGCCAGCTTTGGACTAGCGGATGCCTACAATGAGCAGTTCTTC.

This clonotype was observed a handful of times. The chain combines TRBV9 with TRBJ2-7, with 9 bases that match TRBD2. The CDR3 is 12 residues long. V shed 6 bases and J 4 bases; nucleotides not matched to a gene: 2. In germline, CDR1 is SGDLS, CDR2 YYNGEE. The CDR3: CASTAGGYEQYF. CDR3 DNA sequence: TGTGCCAGCACGGCGGGGGGGTACGAGCAGTACTTC. The whole variable domain, remainder taken from reference TRBV9 and TRBJ2-7, is DSGVTQTPKHLITATGQRVTLRCSPRSGDLSVYWYQQSLDQGLQFLIQYYNGEERAKGNILERFSAQQFPDLHSELNLSSLELGDSALYFCASTAGGYEQYFGPGTRLTVT.

The chain's CDR3 is CASSLGGQFLSSGNTIYF. The CDR3, as DNA: TGTGCCAGCAGCTTAGGTGGACAGTTTCTAAGCTCTGGAAACACCATATATTTT. This chain uses TRBV7-6 with TRBJ1-3, with a possible D match to TRBD1 (6 bases). Trimming took off 1 base at V and 0 bases at J, with 16 bases between the two ends. The CDR3 sequence is 18 residues long. Germline-derived CDR1 and CDR2 are SGHVS and FNYEAQ.

This clonotype was observed a few times. The chain is built from TRBV4-1 and TRBJ1-5; D may be TRBD1 (6 bases). V lost 1 base and J lost 4, with 17 bases in between. CDR3 length: 17 amino acids. Per the germline V gene, CDR1 is MGHRA and CDR2 is YSYEKL. The CDR3 protein is CASSQAFTGLGNQPQHF. The CDR3 DNA follows: TGCGCCAGCAGCCAAGCTTTCACAGGGTTAGGAAATCAGCCCCAGCATTTT.

This clonotype has just a few counts. V is TRBV7-6 and J is TRBJ2-1; 8 nucleotides agree with TRBD2. Trimming removed 7 bases from V and 5 bases from J; junction bases left unmatched: 10. Germline CDR1 reads SGHVS; CDR2 reads FNYEAQ. There are 15 residues in the CDR3. As DNA, the CDR3 is TGTGCCAGCACCCGAGACGGGAGGGTCAACAATGAGCAGTTCTTC. Amino acid sequence: CASTRDGRVNNEQFF.